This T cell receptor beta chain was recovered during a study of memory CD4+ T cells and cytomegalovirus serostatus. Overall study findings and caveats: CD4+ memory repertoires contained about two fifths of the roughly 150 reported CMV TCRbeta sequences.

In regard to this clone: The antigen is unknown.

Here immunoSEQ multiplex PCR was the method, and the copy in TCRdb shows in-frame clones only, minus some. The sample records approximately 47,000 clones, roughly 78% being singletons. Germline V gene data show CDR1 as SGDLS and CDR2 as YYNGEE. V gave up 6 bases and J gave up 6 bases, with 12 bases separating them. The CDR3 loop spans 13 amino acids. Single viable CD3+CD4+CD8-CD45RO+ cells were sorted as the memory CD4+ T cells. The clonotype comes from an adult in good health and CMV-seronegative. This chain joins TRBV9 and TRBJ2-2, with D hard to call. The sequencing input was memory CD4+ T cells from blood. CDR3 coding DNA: TGTGCCAGCACCCTCAGGATTGCCGGGGAGCTGTTTTTT. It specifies CASTLRIAGELFF.